This T cell receptor (beta chain) was retrieved from a study of T cell repertoires in cytomegalovirus infection. About the study: Selected CMV epitopes included recently identified HLA-C-restricted ones as well as well-studied HLA-B-restricted ones. Public TCR beta signature analysis indicated the presence of both CMV infection and matching HLA type. Overall study results and limits: Cumulative frequency of public TCR beta families picked out carriers of CMV plus the relevant HLA. In two of eight donors, the top clonotype was HLA-C-restricted CMV-specific.

From the reads, TCRdb called clonotypes with MiXCR, one entry per CDR3 protein. The data hold about 920,000 distinct CDR3 sequences, with less than 40% observed a single time. Concerning this clonotype: The target antigen is unknown.

Germline CDR1 is SGHAT and CDR2 is FQNNGV. The CDR3 runs 17 residues. V was cut by 1 base and J by 6 bases, with 18 bases left in between. The receptor was derived from a human donor in good health (CMV status not recorded). Some clones in this sample may be carry-over from other donors' samples. The sequences come from cultured CD8+ T cells from PBMCs, collected from culture after CMV antigen stimulation. The chain has TRBV11-2 and TRBJ2-2; the D gene is possibly TRBD2 (6 bases). In DNA form, the CDR3 reads TGTGCCAGCAGCTTAGTGGTAGCGGACCTCAAGGCCGGGGAGCTGTTTTTT. Its translation: CASSLVVADLKAGELFF.